Listed below are T cell receptor beta chains from one sample, sequenced in a study of shared clonotypes between healthy human individuals. TCRdb's table, derived via immunoSEQ multiplex PCR, lists solely in-frame clones and lacks some. This sample has roughly 2.4 million clones, with almost 96% found just once. Sequenced sample: naive CD4+ T cells sorted from blood. These receptor sequences come from a man younger than 35 in good health. CDR3s include the opening cysteine and the closing phenylalanine or tryptophan. The D gene is left open where the match is weak. Some rows mark clone size as missing; the rest say once, few, many or name a class of expanded clone.

V gene: TRBV7-9; clone size: NA; J gene: TRBJ1-2; D gene: NA; CDR3 DNA: TGTGCCAGCAGCGGAGGGGGTGCCGGCTACACCTTC; CDR3 protein: CASSGGGAGYTF
V gene: TRBV14; clone size: NA; J gene: TRBJ1-2; D gene: NA; CDR3 DNA: TGTGCCAGCAGCCAAGCCGGGACTGGGAACTATGGCTACACCTTC; CDR3 protein: CASSQAGTGNYGYTF
V gene: TRBV6-1; clone size: NA; J gene: TRBJ2-1; D gene: TRBD1; CDR3 DNA: TGTGCCAGCAACCGGGACAGGGGCGTAAATGAGCAGTTCTTC; CDR3 protein: CASNRDRGVNEQFF
V gene: TRBV6-1; clone size: NA; J gene: TRBJ1-2; D gene: NA; CDR3 DNA: TGTGCCAGCAGTGTGGGAGGGCTCCCGTTGAATGGCTACACCTTC; CDR3 protein: CASSVGGLPLNGYTF
V gene: TRBV19; clone size: NA; J gene: TRBJ1-6; D gene: NA; CDR3 DNA: TGTGCCAGTTCCTCGGGACCTAAAATTAATTCACCCCTCCACTTT; CDR3 protein: CASSSGPKINSPLHF
V gene: TRBV7-9; clone size: NA; J gene: TRBJ2-7; D gene: TRBD1; CDR3 DNA: TGTGCCAGCAGCTTATGGGACAGGCAGGAGGGTTACGAGCAGTACTTC; CDR3 protein: CASSLWDRQEGYEQYF
V gene: TRBV18; clone size: NA; J gene: TRBJ1-2; D gene: NA; CDR3 DNA: TGTGCCAGCTCACCTTGGAGGCAGGGCAATGGCTACACCTTC; CDR3 protein: CASSPWRQGNGYTF
V gene: TRBV27; clone size: NA; J gene: TRBJ2-2; D gene: TRBD1; CDR3 DNA: TGTGCCAGCAGTCTATCAAACAGGGGGCTAGAGAACACCGGGGAGCTGTTTTTT; CDR3 protein: CASSLSNRGLENTGELFF
V gene: TRBV7-2; clone size: NA; J gene: TRBJ2-7; D gene: TRBD2; CDR3 DNA: TGTGCCAGCAGCTTAGTACTAGCGGGAGTTTCTCCCTACGAGCAGTACTTC; CDR3 protein: CASSLVLAGVSPYEQYF
V gene: TRBV4-1; clone size: NA; J gene: TRBJ2-7; D gene: TRBD1; CDR3 DNA: TGCGCCAGCAGCCAGGACAGGAGCGAGCAGTACTTC; CDR3 protein: CASSQDRSEQYF
V gene: TRBV5-1; clone size: NA; J gene: TRBJ2-1; D gene: TRBD2; CDR3 DNA: TGCGCCAGCAGCTTAGCCCCTAAGCGGGACGCAAATGAGCAGTTCTTC; CDR3 protein: CASSLAPKRDANEQFF
V gene: TRBV18; clone size: NA; J gene: TRBJ1-5; D gene: NA; CDR3 DNA: TGTGCCAGCTCATTCGACGGGGCTGCCCAGCATTTT; CDR3 protein: CASSFDGAAQHF
V gene: TRBV6-1; clone size: NA; J gene: TRBJ1-5; D gene: NA; CDR3 DNA: TGTGCCAGCAGCGCGAGCAATCAGCCCCAGCATTTT; CDR3 protein: CASSASNQPQHF
V gene: TRBV7-9; clone size: NA; J gene: TRBJ1-6; D gene: TRBD1; CDR3 DNA: TGTGCCAGCAGCTTAGCGAGGAGCAGGGGGTCCTATAATTCACCCCTCCACTTT; CDR3 protein: CASSLARSRGSYNSPLHF
V gene: TRBV11-2; clone size: NA; J gene: TRBJ1-4; D gene: TRBD1; CDR3 DNA: TGTGCCAGCAGCGTTAGGGGGCAGGGGAATGAAAAACTGTTTTTT; CDR3 protein: CASSVRGQGNEKLFF
V gene: TRBV6-6; clone size: NA; J gene: TRBJ2-5; D gene: NA; CDR3 DNA: TGTGCCAGCAGCGGACAAACAGAGACCCAGTACTTC; CDR3 protein: CASSGQTETQYF
V gene: TRBV30; clone size: NA; J gene: TRBJ1-1; D gene: NA; CDR3 DNA: TGTGCCTCGGTAGGGGACTCTTACACTGAAGCTTTCTTT; CDR3 protein: CASVGDSYTEAFF
V gene: TRBV30; clone size: NA; J gene: TRBJ2-5; D gene: NA; CDR3 DNA: TGTGCCTGGGCCCCCGCCGAATTAGGGACCCAGTACTTC; CDR3 protein: CAWAPAELGTQYF
V gene: TRBV6-1; clone size: NA; J gene: TRBJ1-4; D gene: NA; CDR3 DNA: TGTGCCAGCAGTGACCCATCAACTAATGAAAAACTGTTTTTT; CDR3 protein: CASSDPSTNEKLFF
V gene: TRBV7-3; clone size: NA; J gene: TRBJ2-3; D gene: NA; CDR3 DNA: TGTGCCAGCAGCTCCGGGACGGACACAGATACGCAGTATTTT; CDR3 protein: CASSSGTDTDTQYF
V gene: TRBV21-1; clone size: NA; J gene: TRBJ2-7; D gene: NA; CDR3 DNA: TGTGCCAGCAGCAAGGAACAGGGGGCAATTCGCTACGAGCAGTACTTC; CDR3 protein: CASSKEQGAIRYEQYF
V gene: TRBV10-2; clone size: NA; J gene: TRBJ2-7; D gene: NA; CDR3 DNA: TGCGCCAGCGGGGGGCACTGGGACTACGAGCAGTACTTC; CDR3 protein: CASGGHWDYEQYF
V gene: TRBV19; clone size: NA; J gene: TRBJ1-2; D gene: TRBD1; CDR3 DNA: TGTGCCAGTACCACAGCAGGGGGATTAGCTAACTATGGCTACACCTTC; CDR3 protein: CASTTAGGLANYGYTF
V gene: TRBV19; clone size: NA; J gene: TRBJ1-5; D gene: NA; CDR3 DNA: TGTGCCAGTAGTATAGGGTTTAGCAATCAGCCCCAGCATTTT; CDR3 protein: CASSIGFSNQPQHF
V gene: TRBV2; clone size: few; J gene: TRBJ2-7; D gene: NA; CDR3 DNA: TGTGCCAGCAGTGAAACCTGGGGCAGTTCAGGGACGCCTCTCTTC; CDR3 protein: CASSETWGSSGTPLF
V gene: TRBV6-1; clone size: NA; J gene: TRBJ2-7; D gene: NA; CDR3 DNA: TGTGCCAGCACGAGGTTGGGCCACGAGCAGTACTTC; CDR3 protein: CASTRLGHEQYF
V gene: TRBV11-2; clone size: NA; J gene: TRBJ1-5; D gene: NA; CDR3 DNA: TGTGCCAGCAGCTTGTCAGGGTACCGTCAGCCCCAGCATTTT; CDR3 protein: CASSLSGYRQPQHF
V gene: TRBV7-9; clone size: NA; J gene: TRBJ2-5; D gene: NA; CDR3 DNA: TGTGCCAGCAGCTTAAAAAGGGGTCAAGAGACCCAGTACTTC; CDR3 protein: CASSLKRGQETQYF
V gene: TRBV19; clone size: NA; J gene: TRBJ2-3; D gene: NA; CDR3 DNA: TGTGCCAGTAGCAGGGACAAAGCAGATACGCAGTATTTT; CDR3 protein: CASSRDKADTQYF
V gene: TRBV5-1; clone size: once; J gene: TRBJ2-7; D gene: NA; CDR3 DNA: TGCGCCAGCAGCTTACAAGGGGGGTACGAGCAGTACTTC; CDR3 protein: CASSLQGGYEQYF
V gene: TRBV7-2; clone size: NA; J gene: TRBJ2-7; D gene: NA; CDR3 DNA: TGTGCCAGCGCCACGCGGACGTACGAGCAGTACTTC; CDR3 protein: CASATRTYEQYF
V gene: TRBV18; clone size: NA; J gene: TRBJ2-6; D gene: NA; CDR3 DNA: TGTGCCAGCTCGCCTCAGGGCTCTGGGGCCAACGTCCTGACTTTC; CDR3 protein: CASSPQGSGANVLTF
V gene: TRBV5-8; clone size: NA; J gene: TRBJ2-1; D gene: TRBD2; CDR3 DNA: TGTGCCAGCAGCTATGTAACCCTAGCGGTCAGTACCTACAATGAGCAGTTCTTC; CDR3 protein: CASSYVTLAVSTYNEQFF
V gene: TRBV28; clone size: NA; J gene: TRBJ1-1; D gene: NA; CDR3 DNA: TGTGCCAGCAGAAGACAAGCTCTTCCCGCGAACACTGAAGCTTTCTTT; CDR3 protein: CASRRQALPANTEAFF
V gene: TRBV6-5; clone size: NA; J gene: TRBJ2-1; D gene: NA; CDR3 DNA: TGTGCCAGCAGTCGTGGCCATGAGCAGTTCTTC; CDR3 protein: CASSRGHEQFF
V gene: TRBV5-1; clone size: NA; J gene: TRBJ2-1; D gene: TRBD1; CDR3 DNA: TGCGCCAGCAGCTTGGGAGGGGGCGCCTACAATGAGCAGTTCTTC; CDR3 protein: CASSLGGGAYNEQFF
V gene: TRBV5-1; clone size: NA; J gene: TRBJ1-4; D gene: TRBD1; CDR3 DNA: TGCGCCAGCAGCCTGGGAGGGACAGGGAGTGAAAAACTGTTTTTT; CDR3 protein: CASSLGGTGSEKLFF
V gene: TRBV19; clone size: NA; J gene: TRBJ1-4; D gene: NA; CDR3 DNA: TGTGCCAGCCACCCCGCGGGGATAAATGAAAAACTGTTTTTT; CDR3 protein: CASHPAGINEKLFF
V gene: TRBV2; clone size: few; J gene: TRBJ1-5; D gene: TRBD1; CDR3 DNA: TGTGCCAGCAGTGAATACTTACAGGGGTGGAATCAGCCCCAGCATTTT; CDR3 protein: CASSEYLQGWNQPQHF
V gene: TRBV30; clone size: NA; J gene: TRBJ1-5; D gene: NA; CDR3 DNA: TGTGCCTGGAGTATTGTTGGGACGGGTCAGCCCCAGCATTTT; CDR3 protein: CAWSIVGTGQPQHF
V gene: TRBV5-1; clone size: NA; J gene: TRBJ2-2; D gene: NA; CDR3 DNA: TGCGCCAGCAGCTTGGGTGAGACCCCCGGGGAGCTGTTTTTT; CDR3 protein: CASSLGETPGELFF
V gene: TRBV6-5; clone size: once; J gene: TRBJ2-1; D gene: TRBD1; CDR3 DNA: TGTGCCACCCTTCGGGACAGGGGTACTGAGCAGTTCTTC; CDR3 protein: CATLRDRGTEQFF
V gene: TRBV6-6; clone size: NA; J gene: TRBJ2-7; D gene: NA; CDR3 DNA: TGTGCCAGCACCCGCGTCCGGGTCGACGAGCAGTACTTC; CDR3 protein: CASTRVRVDEQYF
V gene: TRBV6-9; clone size: NA; J gene: TRBJ2-7; D gene: TRBD2; CDR3 DNA: TGTGCCAATCAGATAGCGGGAGGCTTTTACGAGCAGTACTTC; CDR3 protein: CANQIAGGFYEQYF
V gene: TRBV19; clone size: NA; J gene: TRBJ1-6; D gene: NA; CDR3 DNA: TGTGCCAGTAGTGCCCAGGGGCAGGGGCCTTCACCCCTCCACTTT; CDR3 protein: CASSAQGQGPSPLHF
V gene: TRBV4-3; clone size: NA; J gene: TRBJ1-6; D gene: TRBD1; CDR3 DNA: TGCGCCAGCAGCCTGTCCGGGACAGGGGTTTCACCCCTCCACTTT; CDR3 protein: CASSLSGTGVSPLHF
V gene: TRBV30; clone size: once; J gene: TRBJ1-2; D gene: TRBD1; CDR3 DNA: TGTGCCTGGTCCGGGACAGGTTTATATGGCTACACCTTC; CDR3 protein: CAWSGTGLYGYTF
V gene: TRBV2; clone size: once; J gene: TRBJ2-7; D gene: TRBD1; CDR3 DNA: TGTGCCGCAAGCGGACAGGGCTACGAGCAGTACTTC; CDR3 protein: CAASGQGYEQYF
V gene: TRBV5-1; clone size: NA; J gene: TRBJ1-2; D gene: TRBD1; CDR3 DNA: TGCGCCAGCAGCTTGGGGACAGGACTTTATGGCTACACCTTC; CDR3 protein: CASSLGTGLYGYTF
V gene: TRBV4-3; clone size: NA; J gene: TRBJ2-3; D gene: TRBD1; CDR3 DNA: TGCGCCAGCAGCCAAGAAGGACAGGGGGCCGCTCATACGCAGTATTTT; CDR3 protein: CASSQEGQGAAHTQYF
V gene: TRBV6-5; clone size: NA; J gene: TRBJ1-6; D gene: NA; CDR3 DNA: TGTGCCAGCAGGCTTCACGGATCACCCCTCCACTTT; CDR3 protein: CASRLHGSPLHF
V gene: TRBV6-6; clone size: NA; J gene: TRBJ2-5; D gene: TRBD2; CDR3 DNA: TGTGCCAGCAGCGGGGGAGGGGAACCGACCCAGTACTTC; CDR3 protein: CASSGGGEPTQYF
V gene: TRBV6-6; clone size: NA; J gene: TRBJ1-5; D gene: NA; CDR3 DNA: TGTGCCAGCACCTTTACCAATCAGCCCCAGCATTTT; CDR3 protein: CASTFTNQPQHF
V gene: TRBV4-1; clone size: once; J gene: TRBJ2-1; D gene: TRBD2; CDR3 DNA: TGCGCCAGCAGCCAACGGGGGGTCTACAATGAGCAGTTCTTC; CDR3 protein: CASSQRGVYNEQFF
V gene: TRBV18; clone size: NA; J gene: TRBJ1-1; D gene: NA; CDR3 DNA: TGTGCCAGCTCACCACCTAGTAACACTGAAGCTTTCTTT; CDR3 protein: CASSPPSNTEAFF
V gene: TRBV6-6; clone size: NA; J gene: TRBJ2-7; D gene: TRBD2; CDR3 DNA: TGTGCCAGCAGTATCGCTAGCGGCCGTTACGAGCAGTACTTC; CDR3 protein: CASSIASGRYEQYF
V gene: TRBV5-1; clone size: NA; J gene: TRBJ2-2; D gene: NA; CDR3 DNA: TGCGCCAGCAGCTTTCGGCGCAGGGCATCGAACACCGGGGAGCTGTTTTTT; CDR3 protein: CASSFRRRASNTGELFF
V gene: TRBV5-1; clone size: NA; J gene: TRBJ2-6; D gene: NA; CDR3 DNA: TGCGCCAGCAGCCCACAGGACCACTCTGGGGCCAACGTCCTGACTTTC; CDR3 protein: CASSPQDHSGANVLTF